Listed below are T cell receptor beta chains from one sample, sequenced in a study of STAT5B mutations in CD4+ large granular lymphocyte leukemia. The data were produced by immunoSEQ multiplex PCR, yet TCRdb's version contains in-frame clones alone and is incomplete. The repertoire holds tens of thousands of clones, with roughly 72% as singletons. The source material was CD4+ T cells from blood buffy coats. Every receptor here comes from a human donor in good health. Both conserved end residues are part of each CDR3. A D gene is named only where the DNA matches it firmly. The listing skips clone size in some rows; elsewhere it reads once, few, many or a size class.

CDR3 length	V gene	clone size	J gene	D gene	CDR3 protein	CDR3 DNA
17	TRBV4-2	.	TRBJ2-2	TRBD2	CASSQDLAGGQTGELFF	TGTGCCAGCAGCCAAGACCTAGCGGGGGGGCAGACCGGGGAGCTGTTTTTT
13	TRBV5-1	once	TRBJ2-5	.	CASSLEGRETQYF	TGCGCCAGCAGCTTGGAGGGGCGCGAGACCCAGTACTTC
15	TRBV7-2	.	TRBJ1-5	.	CASSLALGGPQPQHF	TGTGCCAGCAGCTTAGCCCTGGGCGGGCCTCAGCCCCAGCATTTT
17	TRBV4-3	.	TRBJ1-1	.	CASSQGFFGADYLEAFF	TGCGCCAGCAGCCAAGGTTTTTTCGGGGCAGACTATTTGGAAGCTTTCTTT
14	TRBV7-2	.	TRBJ1-1	.	CASSSRGENTEAFF	TGTGCCAGCAGCTCGCGGGGGGAGAACACTGAAGCTTTCTTT
16	TRBV7-2	.	TRBJ1-4	.	CASSLNLHATNEKLFF	TGTGCCAGCAGCTTAAACCTACACGCAACTAATGAAAAACTGTTTTTT
13	TRBV7-3	few	TRBJ2-7	TRBD2	CASSWGGTGEQYF	TGTGCCAGCAGCTGGGGGGGGACGGGCGAGCAGTACTTC
15	TRBV5-4	.	TRBJ2-1	TRBD2	CASSPGLAGGGEQFF	TGTGCCAGCAGCCCGGGACTAGCGGGGGGTGGTGAGCAGTTCTTC
14	TRBV1	few	TRBJ2-2	.	CTSSQDLGTGELFF	TGCACCAGCAGCCAAGATTTGGGAACCGGGGAGCTGTTTTTT
15	TRBV9	.	TRBJ2-5	TRBD1	CASSDSGQGHETQYF	TGTGCCAGCAGCGACTCGGGACAGGGTCATGAGACCCAGTACTTC
13	TRBV6-1	.	TRBJ2-5	.	CASSLGNQETQYF	TGTGCCAGCAGTCTGGGGAACCAAGAGACCCAGTACTTC
13	TRBV6-1	once	TRBJ1-5	.	CASSVGVNQPQHF	TGTGCCAGCAGTGTAGGGGTCAATCAGCCCCAGCATTTT
10	TRBV7-9	.	TRBJ2-2	.	CASGTGELFF	TGTGCCAGCGGGACCGGGGAGCTGTTTTTT
16	TRBV5-6	.	TRBJ2-3	.	CASSLDREGGTDTQYF	TGTGCCAGCAGCTTGGACAGGGAAGGAGGCACAGATACGCAGTATTTT
14	TRBV5-6	.	TRBJ2-1	TRBD1	CASSPLTYRGEQFF	TGTGCCAGCAGCCCCTTAACCTACAGGGGTGAGCAGTTCTTC
16	TRBV4-1	.	TRBJ2-7	.	CASSLALGFSSYEQYF	TGCGCCAGCAGCCTGGCTTTAGGCTTCAGCTCCTACGAGCAGTACTTC
17	TRBV7-8	once	TRBJ1-3	.	CASSLTAGVGSGNTIYF	TGTGCCAGCAGCTTAACAGCAGGTGTTGGTTCTGGAAACACCATATATTTT
13	TRBV27	.	TRBJ2-6	.	CASSLAGANVLTF	TGTGCCAGCAGTTTAGCTGGGGCCAACGTCCTGACTTTC
18	TRBV18	.	TRBJ2-7	TRBD2	CASSPKFRLAGANYEQYF	TGTGCCAGCTCACCAAAGTTTAGGCTAGCGGGGGCCAACTACGAGCAGTACTTC
14	TRBV7-2	.	TRBJ1-2	.	CASSLARQDYGYTF	TGTGCCAGCAGCTTAGCCAGACAGGACTATGGCTACACCTTC
12	TRBV18	.	TRBJ2-3	.	CASSVRTDTQYF	TGTGCCAGCTCGGTCCGGACAGATACGCAGTATTTT
16	TRBV7-2	.	TRBJ1-3	.	CASSLAGGSAGNTIYF	TGTGCCAGCAGCTTAGCCGGGGGTTCGGCCGGAAACACCATATATTTT
15	TRBV28	.	TRBJ1-3	.	CASSPTRTSGNTIYF	TGTGCCAGCAGTCCGACCAGGACCTCTGGAAACACCATATATTTT
16	TRBV6-1	once	TRBJ2-3	TRBD2	CASSELGGGRTDTQYF	TGTGCCAGCAGTGAACTGGGCGGGGGACGCACAGATACGCAGTATTTT
13	TRBV4-3	.	TRBJ2-7	.	CASSQARGDEQYF	TGCGCCAGCAGCCAAGCAAGAGGGGACGAGCAGTACTTC
14	TRBV7-9	.	TRBJ2-7	.	CASSLSLKNYEQYF	TGTGCCAGCAGCTTATCGCTTAAAAACTACGAGCAGTACTTC
13	TRBV14	.	TRBJ1-2	.	CASSQDLDYGYTF	TGTGCCAGCAGCCAAGATCTGGACTATGGCTACACCTTC
14	TRBV19	.	TRBJ1-5	.	CASSLQRSNQPQHF	TGTGCCAGTAGCCTACAGAGGAGCAATCAGCCCCAGCATTTT
12	TRBV29-1	.	TRBJ1-1	TRBD1	CSVARQGVRAFF	TGCAGCGTTGCCCGACAGGGTGTAAGAGCTTTCTTT
13	TRBV19	few	TRBJ1-1	.	CASSLLDRTEAFF	TGTGCCAGTAGTCTTCTCGACAGGACTGAAGCTTTCTTT
15	TRBV7-2	.	TRBJ2-1	.	CASTGQRSSYNEQFF	TGTGCCAGCACCGGACAGCGAAGCTCCTACAATGAGCAGTTCTTC
15	TRBV19	.	TRBJ1-2	.	CASSIGPQQSYGYTF	TGTGCCAGTAGTATAGGCCCTCAACAGAGCTATGGCTACACCTTC
14	TRBV7-2	.	TRBJ2-1	.	CASSPGLRPHEQFF	TGTGCCAGCAGCCCCGGACTAAGGCCCCATGAGCAGTTCTTC
12	TRBV6-1	.	TRBJ2-1	.	CASSILQLEQFF	TGTGCCAGCAGTATCCTCCAGCTTGAGCAGTTCTTC
15	TRBV19	few	TRBJ1-1	.	CASSIAAIPNTEAFF	TGTGCCAGTAGTATAGCCGCAATCCCGAACACTGAAGCTTTCTTT
15	TRBV7-2	few	TRBJ2-2	.	CASSAGLANTGELFF	TGTGCCAGCAGCGCGGGACTCGCGAACACCGGGGAGCTGTTTTTT
15	TRBV5-8	once	TRBJ2-6	.	CASSLGQSGANVLTF	TGTGCCAGCAGCTTGGGTCAATCTGGGGCCAACGTCCTGACTTTC
14	TRBV5-4	.	TRBJ2-1	.	CASSLAGPYNEQFF	TGTGCCAGCAGCTTGGCGGGGCCCTACAATGAGCAGTTCTTC
14	TRBV6-5	.	TRBJ2-1	TRBD2	CASKRTSGYNEQFF	TGTGCCAGCAAAAGGACTAGCGGCTACAATGAGCAGTTCTTC
15	TRBV11-3	once	TRBJ2-2	.	CASSSGEIPTGELFF	TGTGCCAGCAGCTCAGGGGAGATTCCCACCGGGGAGCTGTTTTTT
15	TRBV28	.	TRBJ1-2	.	CASSLYKGGDYGYTF	TGTGCCAGCAGTTTATACAAGGGGGGAGACTATGGCTACACCTTC
18	TRBV4-1	few	TRBJ1-1	TRBD1	CASSQGYARGGGNTEAFF	TGCGCCAGCAGCCAAGGGTACGCTCGAGGGGGCGGGAACACTGAAGCTTTCTTT
16	TRBV2	.	TRBJ2-7	.	CASSRNRLGTGVEQYF	TGTGCCAGCAGTAGAAATCGTCTTGGGACCGGAGTCGAGCAGTACTTC
13	TRBV7-6	few	TRBJ2-1	.	CASSLANQGEQFF	TGTGCCAGCAGCTTAGCAAACCAGGGTGAGCAGTTCTTC
15	TRBV6-5	.	TRBJ1-5	TRBD1	CASSIGDRGFQPQHF	TGTGCCAGCAGTATTGGGGACAGGGGGTTTCAGCCCCAGCATTTT
13	TRBV7-2	.	TRBJ1-2	TRBD1	CASSLRQGVGYTF	TGTGCCAGCAGCTTACGGCAGGGGGTAGGCTACACCTTC
14	TRBV6-6	.	TRBJ1-6	TRBD1	CASTGDRAGSPLHF	TGTGCCAGCACAGGAGACAGGGCTGGGTCACCCCTCCACTTT
13	TRBV5-1	few	TRBJ1-1	.	CASSLGWTDEAFF	TGCGCCAGCAGCTTGGGCTGGACAGATGAAGCTTTCTTT
17	TRBV4-3	.	TRBJ2-3	.	CASSQVIGSTGADTQYF	TGCGCCAGCAGCCAAGTAATTGGGTCTACCGGGGCAGATACGCAGTATTTT
16	TRBV9	once	TRBJ1-3	.	CASSVQGGFSGNTIYF	TGTGCCAGCAGCGTCCAAGGGGGTTTCTCTGGAAACACCATATATTTT
13	TRBV2	few	TRBJ1-5	.	CASTKDRNQPQHF	TGTGCCAGCACAAAAGACAGAAATCAGCCCCAGCATTTT
15	TRBV5-1	.	TRBJ2-7	.	CASSLEGQGSYEQYF	TGCGCCAGCAGCTTGGAGGGGCAGGGATCCTACGAGCAGTACTTC
16	TRBV19	.	TRBJ1-1	.	CASSLGPGSMSPEAFF	TGTGCCAGTAGTCTGGGACCCGGGTCTATGAGTCCTGAAGCTTTCTTT
16	TRBV30	once	TRBJ1-3	TRBD1	CAWTPGQPTSGNTIYF	TGTGCCTGGACCCCGGGACAGCCAACCTCTGGAAACACCATATATTTT
14	TRBV10-3	.	TRBJ1-6	.	CAISWDRSNSPLHF	TGTGCCATCAGTTGGGACCGTAGTAATTCACCCCTCCACTTT
13	TRBV5-6	.	TRBJ1-5	.	CASSLGVNQPQHF	TGTGCCAGCAGCTTGGGCGTTAATCAGCCCCAGCATTTT
10	TRBV6-5	.	TRBJ1-5	.	CASGVRPQHF	TGTGCCAGCGGCGTGCGGCCCCAGCATTTT
16	TRBV5-4	.	TRBJ2-2	TRBD1	CASSPAEDRTTGELFF	TGTGCCAGCAGCCCGGCCGAGGACAGGACCACCGGGGAGCTGTTTTTT
15	TRBV6-5	.	TRBJ2-1	.	CASSYGRRTYNEQFF	TGTGCCAGCAGTTACGGCCGGCGGACCTACAATGAGCAGTTCTTC